This TCR beta chain was sequenced for a study of blood T cells in healthy people across ages (dated by TCRdb to between 2015 and 2017). Concerning the study at large: Template switching captured roughly one uniquely barcoded TCR beta cDNA molecule per two T cells in model experiments. To avoid experimental bias, donors of different ages were spread randomly across the sequencing lanes. The study analyzed two additional independent replicas of 1 million unique cDNA reads from the same blood draw for two donors, one aged 18 to 29 and one aged 80 or older. Four age groups were formed from the donors: young (average about 16 years), middle-aged (just under 40), aged (roughly 58) and long-lived (around 82). Age-related changes in TCR beta repertoire diversity were measured in the study by deep sequencing normalized with unique cDNA molecular identifiers.

The germline ends are 16 bases apart after V is trimmed by 0 bases and J by 4 bases. The cysteine opens and the phenylalanine closes a CDR3 of 17 amino acids. Only the CDR3 DNA stays, 51 bases, in frame from base 1. The germline V gene yields LGHNA for CDR1 and YSLEER for CDR2. The paper as a whole reports these results and caveats: Total diversity estimates from one million sequenced T cells were considered lower bounds and underestimates. Because the CMV infection status of the donors was unknown, age-related changes in expanded clonotypes may potentially have been confounded. Compared with the aged group, more naive CD4+ T cells, fewer expanded clones and increased TCR diversity were shown by the long-lived group, suggesting age selection. Conclusive comparison of naive and antigen-experienced compartments was prevented by the profiling of bulk unsorted PBMCs. As age increased, observed TCR beta diversity per million T cells dropped in a roughly linear way, and a significant reduction was already evident by age 40. Observed TCR beta diversity correlated strongly with the percentage of naive T cells measured by flow cytometry.

Details on this clonotype: The specificity of this receptor is unknown. One base away there is no much larger clone; base qualities are not given.

Preparation of the library involved 5' RACE. Sequenced using an Illumina HiSeq 2500. A second roughly 6 to 12 cycle PCR used a sample-barcoded 5' primer and a J-beta primer mix. A unique molecular identifier was introduced onto each TCR beta cDNA molecule by a template-switch 5' adaptor carrying 12 random nucleotides. Each sample yielded at least 2.5 million CDR3-containing paired-end reads. The Mint cDNA synthesis kit, primed by a TRBC-specific oligonucleotide, was used to synthesize first-strand cDNA from all RNA. Following uracil-DNA glycosylase treatment, all cDNA underwent a first 18-cycle PCR with the universal primers M1SS and BC2_uni_R. From the authors' description of their analysis: Each sample was normalized by randomly selecting 1 million high-quality reads, each carrying a distinct molecular identifier. Instead of being binned into consensus sequences, reads that shared molecular identifiers were thrown out. CDR3 identification, clonotype clustering and error correction used MiTCR with a Q25 quality threshold and the strictest error-elimination algorithm. Lower-bound total TCR beta diversity was estimated with a nonparametric unseen species model using Euler transformation. The public sequencing data were trimmed at Q25 with fastp and processed into clonotypes with MiXCR by TCRdb, which kept only in-frame beta chains. Identical CDR3 proteins give one entry, which carries the most common genes and DNA. TCRdb's processing, not the authors', yielded these V and J calls. The sample table records 650,000 to 1,000,000 distinct CDR3 sequences; about 37% of these occur just once. Approximately 13% of the sample goes to the ten largest clones.

Systemically healthy Caucasian individuals from Russia, about 38 in total and aged roughly 6 to 95 years, were included as donors. Roughly 10 milliliters of peripheral blood were collected from each donor into EDTA-treated Vacutainer tubes. PBMCs were isolated by Ficoll-Paque density-gradient centrifugation, with at least 7 million obtained per sample. Trizol reagent was used to extract total RNA from the PBMCs, yielding at least 5 micrograms per sample. Naive CD45RAhigh/CD27high T cell percentages were measured by flow cytometry on a PBMC aliquot from every donor. This chain joins TRBV4-3 to TRBJ2-1; possibly the D gene is TRBD1, per 6 matching bases. The origin of this receptor is a man aged 18 to 30 in good health. Source material: blood. This receptor has the CDR3 CASSQDVAGVMYNEQFF. The DNA sequence reads TGCGCCAGCAGCCAAGATGTAGCAGGGGTTATGTACAATGAGCAGTTCTTC.